These T cell receptor beta chains were read from a single sample in a study of T cell repertoires in cytomegalovirus infection. The antigens of these receptors remain unknown. In TCRdb, the reads were re-called with MiXCR into one record per CDR3 protein. The sample holds about 500,000 distinct CDR3 sequences, around 35% seen once. The sequencing here drew on cultured PBMCs, taken from culture after CMV antigen stimulation. The receptors stem from a human donor in good health (CMV status not recorded). Some clones in this sample may be carry-over from other donors' samples. CDR3s include the opening cysteine and the closing phenylalanine or tryptophan. Each record gives: V gene, clone size, J gene, D gene, CDR3 protein, CDR3 DNA. The D gene is left open where the match is weak. Some rows have no size entry. The others give once, few or many, or a class for an expanded clone.

>TRBV29-1|.|TRBJ2-1|.
CSSGLYNEQFF
TGCAGCTCCGGACTGTACAATGAGCAGTTCTTC
>TRBV7-2|many|TRBJ2-3|.
CASSFYYTDTQYF
TGTGCCAGCAGTTTTTACTACACAGATACGCAGTATTTT
>TRBV10-3|.|TRBJ1-6|TRBD1
CAISESFGTGEYNSPLHF
TGTGCCATCAGTGAGTCCTTTGGGACAGGCGAATATAATTCACCCCTCCACTTT
>TRBV27|few|TRBJ1-5|.
CASSSRGVGGLNQPQHF
TGTGCCAGCAGTTCTCGCGGTGTCGGAGGACTCAATCAGCCCCAGCATTTT
>TRBV5-4|.|TRBJ2-5|.
CAVGGAVGETQYF
TGTGCCGTGGGTGGGGCGGTGGGCGAGACCCAGTACTTC
>TRBV5-5|.|TRBJ1-5|.
CASSFGPSESQHF
TGTGCCAGCAGCTTCGGACCCTCGGAGTCCCAGCATTTT
>TRBV19|few|TRBJ1-5|.
CASSISGGSNQPQHF
TGTGCCAGTAGTATATCCGGGGGCAGCAATCAGCCCCAGCATTTT
>TRBV7-2|few|TRBJ2-1|.
CASTPSSYNEQFF
TGTGCCAGCACCCCAAGCTCCTACAATGAGCAGTTCTTC
>TRBV7-2|few|TRBJ2-3|.
CASSALLENTQYF
TGTGCCAGCAGCGCCTTGCTTGAAAATACGCAGTATTTT
>TRBV7-8|many|TRBJ2-3|.
CASSLDLGTQYF
TGTGCCAGCAGCTTAGATCTGGGTACGCAGTATTTT
>TRBV5-3|.|TRBJ1-4|TRBD1
CASSPTGQANEKLFF
TGTGCCAGCAGCCCTACCGGACAGGCGAATGAAAAACTGTTTTTT
>TRBV7-6|few|TRBJ1-1|.
CASSLDWPNTEAFF
TGTGCCAGCAGCTTAGATTGGCCGAACACTGAAGCTTTCTTT
>TRBV19|.|TRBJ1-3|.
CASRWRSSGNTIYF
TGTGCCAGTAGATGGAGAAGCTCTGGAAACACCATATATTTT
>TRBV5-4|once|TRBJ1-2|TRBD1
CASSLATQGLYGYTF
TGTGCCAGCAGCTTGGCGACACAGGGGCTCTATGGCTACACCTTC
>TRBV6-1|few|TRBJ2-1|.
CASSLMTGPTTNEQFF
TGTGCCAGCAGCTTAATGACGGGACCAACTACCAATGAGCAGTTCTTC
>TRBV2|few|TRBJ2-3|TRBD1
CASSERQGHTDTQYF
TGTGCCAGCAGTGAAAGACAGGGACACACAGATACGCAGTATTTT
>TRBV23-1|few|TRBJ2-4|TRBD2
CASSHPGGLSGISKNIQYF
TGCGCCAGCAGTCACCCGGGCGGACTTAGCGGGATCTCAAAAAACATTCAGTACTTC
>TRBV7-8|few|TRBJ2-2|TRBD2
CASSWGGEGTGELFF
TGTGCCAGCAGCTGGGGGGGAGAGGGCACCGGGGAGCTGTTTTTT
>TRBV7-3|few|TRBJ2-1|TRBD2
CASSVLGTSGRNEQFF
TGTGCCAGCAGCGTCTTAGGGACTAGCGGGAGGAATGAGCAGTTCTTC
>TRBV20-1|.|TRBJ2-1|.
CSAVRAGSSYNEQFF
TGCAGTGCCGTCCGTGCGGGAAGCTCCTACAATGAGCAGTTCTTC
>TRBV7-2|.|TRBJ1-1|.
CASSPQFEAFF
TGTGCCAGCAGCCCTCAATTTGAAGCTTTCTTT
>TRBV7-2|.|TRBJ2-3|.
CASREYGSPATDTQYF
TGTGCCAGCAGGGAATACGGGAGTCCAGCCACAGATACGCAGTATTTT
>TRBV7-8|.|TRBJ2-1|.
CASSLAEGLNEQFF
TGTGCCAGCAGCTTAGCGGAGGGCCTCAATGAGCAGTTCTTC